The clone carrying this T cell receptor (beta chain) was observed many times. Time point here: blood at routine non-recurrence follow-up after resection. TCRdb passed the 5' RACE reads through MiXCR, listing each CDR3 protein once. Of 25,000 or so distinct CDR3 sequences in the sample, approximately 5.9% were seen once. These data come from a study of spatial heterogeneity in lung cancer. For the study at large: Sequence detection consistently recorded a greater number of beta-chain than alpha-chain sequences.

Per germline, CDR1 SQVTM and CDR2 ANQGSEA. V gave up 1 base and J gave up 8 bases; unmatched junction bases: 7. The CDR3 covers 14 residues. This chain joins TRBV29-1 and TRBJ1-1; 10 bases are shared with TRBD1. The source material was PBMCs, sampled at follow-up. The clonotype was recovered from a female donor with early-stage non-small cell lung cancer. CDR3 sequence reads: CSVEVTPGQGEAFF. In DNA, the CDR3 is TGCAGCGTTGAAGTCACACCGGGACAGGGGGAAGCTTTCTTT.